One and the same sample provided the 5 T cell receptor beta chains below, sequenced in a study of Ad26.COV2.S vaccination and SARS-CoV-2 variants listed by TCRdb under 2021. The sample's treatment or condition, from its label and the paper: 15 to 20 received Ad26.COV2.S at low or high dose, single or two shots; about 5 received placebo; per-sample allocation not given. Repertoires of vaccine and placebo recipients were sequenced from samples collected on day 63 after the first injection. The protocol used for the library was the immunoSEQ multiplex PCR assay. TCRdb retrieved this table from immuneACCESS and kept in-frame rearrangements only. Not all clones are present; in checked studies, unresolved V genes account for under half, and no reason is known for the remainder. The sample table contains hundreds of thousands of clones; only one count was recorded for approximately 90% of them. Together, the top ten hold around 5.3% of the sample.

The material sequenced was peripheral blood, taken in a trial of Ad26.COV2.S vaccine versus placebo. All receptors derive from a person between 18 and 65 years old who received the Ad26.COV2.S COVID-19 vaccine or a placebo.

The rearrangement joins TRBV2 to TRBJ2-7, with D hard to call. The V gene's germline CDR1 is SNHLY and CDR2 FYNNEI. This CDR3 has 14 residues. Trimming shortened V by 4 bases and J by 6 bases, and 16 bases separated the two germline ends. CDR3 residues: CASSGPRTPGEQYF. Written as DNA, the CDR3 is TGTGCCAGCAGTGGACCCCGGACGCCTGGCGAGCAGTACTTC.

This chain uses TRBV7-2 with TRBJ1-2, with D maybe TRBD1 (6 bases). The V gene's germline CDR1 is SGHTA and CDR2 FQGNSA. Trimming cost V 4 bases and J 0 bases, with 24 bases left between them. The CDR3 is made up of 19 amino acids. The CDR3 DNA follows: TGTGCCAGCAGCTATATCATAATCAGGGGTAGAGCGTCTAACTATGGCTACACCTTC. Translation gives CASSYIIIRGRASNYGYTF.

This clone appeared once. The V gene is TRBV28, the J gene TRBJ1-6; D is unresolved. Germline CDR1 MDHEN, CDR2 SYDVKM. This CDR3 contains 14 residues. Trimming took 11 bases from V and 7 from J, leaving 18 bases between them. The chain's CDR3 is CAVQNEFRNSPLHF. CDR3 bases: TGTGCCGTCCAGAACGAGTTCCGAAATTCACCCCTCCACTTT.

The gene calls are TRBV19 and TRBJ1-2; TRBD1 is a possible D gene (5 bases). The CDR3 loop spans 16 amino acids. The germline CDR1 and CDR2 sequences are LNHDA and SQIVND (reference sequence). Trimming stripped 5 bases from V and 7 bases from J, with 23 bases between. CDR3 bases: TGTGCCAGTAGTTTTTCAGAGGGGAGAGGGCTTGCTGGCTACACCTTC. Encoded protein: CASSFSEGRGLAGYTF.

This sequence joins TRBV29-1 and TRBJ1-1; 9 nucleotides line up with TRBD1. CDR3 length: 13 amino acids. Germline values: CDR1 SQVTM, CDR2 ANQGSEA. The V and J ends lost 6 bases and 4 bases, in that order; junction bases with no gene match: 6. The CDR3 coding sequence is TGCAGCGTCCTCGGACAGGGGCCCACTGAAGCTTTCTTT. This codes for CSVLGQGPTEAFF. Full variable domain (missing parts from reference TRBV29-1 and TRBJ1-1): SAVISQKPSRDICQRGTSLTIQCQVDSQVTMMFWYRQQPGQSLTLIATANQGSEATYESGFVIDKFPISRPNLTFSTLTVSNMSPEDSSIYLCSVLGQGPTEAFFGQGTRLTVV.